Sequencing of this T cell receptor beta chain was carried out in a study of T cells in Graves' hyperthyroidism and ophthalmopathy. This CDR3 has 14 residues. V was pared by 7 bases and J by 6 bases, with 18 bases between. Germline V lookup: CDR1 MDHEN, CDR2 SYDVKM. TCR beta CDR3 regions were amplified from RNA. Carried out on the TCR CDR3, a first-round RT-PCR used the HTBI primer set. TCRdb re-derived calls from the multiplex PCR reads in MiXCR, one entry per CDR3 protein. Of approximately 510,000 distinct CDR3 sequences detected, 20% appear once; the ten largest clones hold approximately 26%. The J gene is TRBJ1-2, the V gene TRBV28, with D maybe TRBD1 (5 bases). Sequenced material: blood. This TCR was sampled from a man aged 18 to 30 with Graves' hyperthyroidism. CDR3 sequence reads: CASTPQGSIHGYTF. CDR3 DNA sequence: TGTGCCAGCACCCCCCAGGGTTCGATACATGGCTACACCTTC.